This TCR beta chain was obtained from a study of OX40 agonist ivuxolimab in advanced cancers. Clones were sequenced by immunoSEQ multiplex PCR, and TCRdb holds only the in-frame ones, with some missing. The sample yields fewer than 95,000 clones, 85% to 90% seen once. The CDR3 is made up of 17 amino acids. Per the germline V gene, CDR1 is ENHRY and CDR2 is SYGVKD. The ends lost 4 bases at V and 2 bases at J; junction bases unmatched: 11. Here the sequenced sample was CD4+ or CD8+ T cells sorted from blood, taken in a trial of the OX40 agonist ivuxolimab. The chain recombines TRBV10-3 with TRBJ2-5; 9 bases are shared with TRBD1. This TCR derives from an adult with an advanced solid tumor such as melanoma, head and neck, liver or kidney cancer. In DNA, the CDR3 is TGTGCCATCAGTGGTGGAGGACAGGGGACTAAGCAAGAGACCCAGTACTTC. Translating it yields CAISGGGQGTKQETQYF.